Listed below are T cell receptor beta chains from one sample, sequenced in a study of T cell responses to AZD1222 COVID-19 vaccine. TCRdb keeps only in-frame clones here, not all; method: immunoSEQ multiplex PCR. This sample carries approximately 190,000 clones, 85% to 95% of them seen once, and the ten largest clones take approximately 1.3%. This specimen was peripheral blood, taken on day 0 of AZD1222 vaccination. The receptor set was obtained from an adult in good health. CDR3s include the opening cysteine and the closing phenylalanine or tryptophan. A D gene is named only where the DNA matches it firmly. The listing skips clone size in some rows; elsewhere it reads once, few, many or a size class.

CDR3	DNA	size	length	V	J	D
CASSDSRDTNEQFF	TGTGCCAGCAGTGACTCCCGGGACACCAATGAGCAGTTCTTC	-	14	TRBV6-4	TRBJ2-1	-
CATRVGGLVGYTF	TGTGCCACCAGGGTGGGGGGCCTAGTGGGCTACACCTTC	-	13	TRBV12-3/TRBV12-4	TRBJ1-2	-
CASSGTGSESTEAFF	TGCGCCAGCAGTGGGACAGGGAGCGAGTCCACTGAAGCTTTCTTT	-	15	TRBV5-1	TRBJ1-1	TRBD1
CASSHTDPGSGYTF	TGTGCCAGCAGCCACACTGACCCCGGGTCTGGCTACACCTTC	-	14	TRBV7-9	TRBJ1-2	-
CASSLVGQVIHEQYF	TGTGCCAGCAGCTTAGTGGGACAGGTGATCCACGAGCAGTACTTC	-	15	TRBV7-2	TRBJ2-7	TRBD1
CASSRPTGSSYEQYF	TGTGCCAGCAGTCGTCCGACAGGGAGCTCCTACGAGCAGTACTTC	-	15	TRBV6-5	TRBJ2-7	TRBD1
CASSLDMPYGYTF	TGTGCCAGCAGTCTCGACATGCCCTATGGCTACACCTTC	-	13	TRBV6-5	TRBJ1-2	-
CASSEQDLYGYTF	TGTGCCAGCAGCGAACAGGATCTCTATGGCTACACCTTC	-	13	TRBV9	TRBJ1-2	-
CASSRGGVEPQHF	TGTGCCAGCAGCAGGGGGGGGGTAGAACCCCAGCATTTT	-	13	TRBV2	TRBJ1-5	TRBD1
CSVEGDRDGNTGELFF	TGCAGCGTTGAAGGGGACAGGGACGGGAACACCGGGGAGCTGTTTTTT	-	16	TRBV29-1	TRBJ2-2	TRBD1
CAGRKQGTDTQYF	TGTGCCGGAAGGAAACAGGGGACAGATACGCAGTATTTT	-	13	TRBV6-5	TRBJ2-3	TRBD1
CASSSVDRNAFF	TGTGCCAGCAGCTCAGTAGACCGAAACGCTTTCTTT	-	12	TRBV7-9	TRBJ1-1	-
CASSQDLVRTSGKYEQYF	TGTGCCAGCAGCCAAGATCTCGTTAGGACTAGCGGGAAATACGAGCAGTACTTC	-	18	TRBV4-2	TRBJ2-7	TRBD2
CASSADRDSSRFGNQPQHF	TGTGCCAGCAGCGCAGACAGGGACTCCTCAAGATTCGGCAATCAGCCCCAGCATTTT	-	19	TRBV7-9	TRBJ1-5	TRBD1
CASSGLGGSYTF	TGTGCCAGCAGTGGGTTGGGGGGTAGCTACACCTTC	-	12	TRBV12-3/TRBV12-4	TRBJ1-2	-
CASSLGTGVAYGYTF	TGTGCCAGCAGCTTAGGGACAGGGGTCGCCTATGGCTACACCTTC	-	15	TRBV7-2	TRBJ1-2	TRBD1
CASSLSRNEQFF	TGTGCCAGCAGCCTATCAAGGAATGAGCAGTTCTTC	-	12	TRBV16	TRBJ2-1	-
CASIQQRNSPLHF	TGTGCCAGCATTCAACAACGAAATTCACCCCTCCACTTT	once	13	TRBV6-5	TRBJ1-6	-
CASSRDRVNTEAFF	TGTGCCAGCAGCAGAGACAGGGTGAACACTGAAGCTTTCTTT	few	14	TRBV7-2	TRBJ1-1	TRBD1
CASNTRGNSPLHF	TGTGCCAGTAATACCAGGGGAAATTCACCCCTCCACTTT	-	13	TRBV19	TRBJ1-6	-
CASSEQGQVNEKLFF	TGTGCCAGCAGTGAGCAGGGACAGGTTAATGAAAAACTGTTTTTT	once	15	TRBV6-1	TRBJ1-4	TRBD1
CASTGTVSHEQFF	TGTGCCAGCACCGGGACAGTTTCCCATGAGCAGTTCTTC	-	13	TRBV9	TRBJ2-1	TRBD1
CASSSGSLPEETQYF	TGCGCCAGCAGTAGCGGTTCGCTACCGGAAGAGACCCAGTACTTC	-	15	TRBV5-1	TRBJ2-5	-
CASSFGTGLEQNGYTF	TGTGCCAGCAGCTTTGGGACAGGGCTCGAACAAAATGGCTACACCTTC	-	16	TRBV11-3	TRBJ1-2	TRBD1
CASSQSFRDGTDGYTF	TGTGCCAGCAGCCAATCCTTTAGGGACGGGACAGATGGCTACACCTTC	-	16	TRBV3-1/TRBV3-2	TRBJ1-2	TRBD1
CASRPGRNTEAFF	TGTGCCAGCAGGCCGGGTAGAAACACTGAAGCTTTCTTT	-	13	TRBV9	TRBJ1-1	-
CASSPRTTNTGELFF	TGTGCCAGCTCACCACGGACAACGAACACCGGGGAGCTGTTTTTT	-	15	TRBV18	TRBJ2-2	-
CASSLGGGANNEQFF	TGTGCCAGCAGCTTGGGCGGGGGGGCCAATAATGAGCAGTTCTTC	-	15	TRBV7-7	TRBJ2-1	TRBD2
CASSLIGTGLGYTF	TGTGCCAGCAGCTTAATAGGGACAGGGCTCGGCTACACCTTC	-	14	TRBV11-2	TRBJ1-2	TRBD1
CAWSVGQGWDGYTF	TGTGCCTGGAGTGTAGGGCAGGGGTGGGATGGCTACACCTTC	-	14	TRBV30	TRBJ1-2	-
CASSLGGGYTF	TGTGCCAGCAGTTTGGGGGGTGGCTACACCTTC	once	11	TRBV12-3/TRBV12-4	TRBJ1-2	-
CATYRDHSGNTIYF	TGTGCCACTTACAGGGACCACTCTGGAAACACCATATATTTT	-	14	TRBV6-5	TRBJ1-3	-
CASSYRKETEKLFF	TGTGCCAGCAGCTACAGGAAAGAAACTGAAAAACTGTTTTTT	-	14	TRBV7-2	TRBJ1-4	-
CASSIRAGGLNTGELFF	TGTGCCAGCAGCATCAGAGCGGGGGGGCTGAACACCGGGGAGCTGTTTTTT	-	17	TRBV9	TRBJ2-2	TRBD2
CASSYAVGEAFF	TGTGCCAGCAGTTACGCGGTCGGTGAAGCTTTCTTT	-	12	TRBV6-2/TRBV6-3	TRBJ1-1	-
CASNNRDGRQPQHF	TGTGCCAGCAATAACAGGGACGGGAGGCAGCCCCAGCATTTT	-	14	TRBV2	TRBJ1-5	-
CASSQVRGNTEAFF	TGTGCCAGCAGCCAAGTAAGGGGGAACACTGAAGCTTTCTTT	-	14	TRBV3-1/TRBV3-2	TRBJ1-1	-
CASSYGGENSPLHF	TGCGCCAGCAGCTATGGAGGGGAAAATTCACCCCTCCACTTT	-	14	TRBV5-1	TRBJ1-6	-
CASRQTWDTHTEAFF	TGTGCCAGCAGGCAAACCTGGGACACCCACACTGAAGCTTTCTTT	-	15	TRBV6-5	TRBJ1-1	-
CASSLELGTRPQHF	TGTGCCAGCAGCTTAGAGTTGGGGACAAGGCCCCAGCATTTT	-	14	TRBV7-2	TRBJ1-5	-
CASSFAQGSSYGYTF	TGTGCCAGCAGCTTCGCCCAGGGGTCTAGCTATGGCTACACCTTC	-	15	TRBV5-4	TRBJ1-2	-
CAVERGGTGTDTQYF	TGTGCCGTGGAGAGGGGGGGTACCGGGACAGATACGCAGTATTTT	-	15	TRBV28	TRBJ2-3	-